The sequence of this T cell receptor beta chain was determined in a study of T cell responses to AZD1222 COVID-19 vaccine. Study conclusions and caveats: A mostly white British donor set with more females was recruited, and clonal diversity was possibly underestimated.

For this clone: Antigen unknown.

Sequencing used immunoSEQ multiplex PCR; TCRdb keeps in-frame clones, though not all of them. The table includes about 120,000 clones, roughly 90% detected once. The clonotype originates from an adult in good health. The sample in question was peripheral blood, obtained on day 0 of AZD1222 vaccination.

CDR3 in amino acids: CASSADRIAEAFF. The CDR3 DNA reads as TGTGCCAGCAGCGCCGACAGGATAGCTGAAGCTTTCTTT. The chain is built from TRBV2 and TRBJ1-1; D might be TRBD1 (6 bases). The V end was cut by 6 bases, the J end by 6 bases, with 14 bases between. The CDR3 length is 13 residues. The germline V gene encodes CDR1 SNHLY and CDR2 FYNNEI.